The 15 T cell receptor beta chains below all came from one sample that was sequenced in a study of CXCR3-negative and CXCR3-positive naive CD8 T cells. Overall study results and limits: Hydrophobicity of TRB CDR3s was greater in CXCR3-positive naive cells than in CXCR3-negative naive cells.

In preparing the TRB cDNA libraries, 5' RACE with UMI labels was used. Reprocessing the 5' RACE reads, TCRdb reports a single entry for every CDR3 protein and omits DNA. Its table records approximately 130,000 distinct CDR3 sequences. These receptors have no known antigen. The sample taken for sequencing was naive CXCR3+ CD8+ T cells from blood. Regarding subset: CD45RO-CCR7+CD27+CD95- naive CD8+ T cells expressing CXCR3 (TNR3+). The receptors come from a human donor in good health. Some clones in this sample may be carry-over from other donors' samples.

V usage is TRBV2 and J usage is TRBJ2-7; the TRBD1 assignment by TCRdb is unverifiable without DNA. This CDR3 spans 15 amino acids. Germline lookup yields CDR1 SNHLY and CDR2 FYNNEI. The CDR3 protein is CASSDTGTGDYEQYF.

V usage is TRBV20-1 and J usage is TRBJ2-7. Germline V gene sequence: CDR1 DFQATT, CDR2 SNEGSKA (reference sequence). The CDR3 extends over 12 amino acids. The CDR3 sequence: CSARLAGYEQYF.

The genes are TRBV7-9 and TRBJ1-1. The CDR3 spans 14 residues. Germline CDR1 is SEHNR and CDR2 is FQNEAQ (reference sequence). CDR3: CASSPEGLRTEAFF. Combining the CDR3 with reference TRBV7-9 and TRBJ1-1 gives the whole variable domain DTGVSQNPRHKITKRGQNVTFRCDPISEHNRLYWYRQTLGQGPEFLTYFQNEAQLEKSRLLSDRFSAERPKGSFSTLEIQRTEQGDSAMYLCASSPEGLRTEAFFGQGTRLTVV.

V gene TRBV18 combines with J gene TRBJ2-3; no DNA is available, so the TRBD1 call from TCRdb remains unchecked. This CDR3 has 15 amino acids. The germline V gene encodes CDR1 KGHSH and CDR2 LQKENI. CDR3 region: CASSPRTGDTDTQYF.

V is TRBV12-3 or TRBV12-4 and J is TRBJ2-3; TCRdb reports TRBD2, a call that lacks DNA to check it against. This CDR3 has 18 residues. CDR3: CASSLSVRRTSQPDTQYF.

This rearrangement joins TRBV29-1 to TRBJ2-3; TCRdb's D call, TRBD1, is unchecked because there is no DNA. CDR1 SQVTM and CDR2 ANQGSEA come from the germline V gene. This CDR3 has 14 amino acids. CDR3 region: CSVSRDNPADTQYF.

The chain joins TRBV5-1 to TRBJ2-1; no DNA is available, so the TRBD2 call from TCRdb remains unchecked. This CDR3 is built from 20 residues. CDR1 is SGHRS and CDR2 is YFSETQ in the germline V gene. CDR3 sequence: CASSLDRGFGWSSETNEQFF.

This sequence joins TRBV7-9 and TRBJ2-7; lacking DNA, the TRBD1 call made by TCRdb goes unchecked. Germline lookup yields CDR1 SEHNR and CDR2 FQNEAQ (reference sequence). This CDR3 is built from 14 residues. The CDR3 spells CASSPAEGGYEQYF.

The J gene is TRBJ2-5, the V gene TRBV6-2 or TRBV6-3; TCRdb's D call of TRBD2 is untestable without DNA. The CDR3 is made up of 14 amino acids. Germline assignment: CDR1 MNHEY and CDR2 SVGEGT. The CDR3 is CASIWTSGEETQYF.

The chain has TRBV7-6 and TRBJ2-3; no DNA is available, so the TRBD2 call from TCRdb remains unchecked. The CDR3 has 18 residues. In germline, CDR1 is SGHVS, CDR2 FNYEAQ. The CDR3 here is CASSLESRTSVKTDTQYF.

The J gene is TRBJ2-3, the V gene TRBV29-1. The germline V gene encodes CDR1 SQVTM and CDR2 ANQGSEA. The CDR3 contains 16 residues. The CDR3 loop is CSVVPMAAVSTDTQYF.

The chain's CDR3 is CSVENVEGGRGYTF. The chain combines TRBV29-1 with TRBJ1-2. Germline V gene data show CDR1 as SQVTM and CDR2 as ANQGSEA. This CDR3 is 14 amino acids long.

The V and J genes are TRBV7-3 and TRBJ2-1; the D gene TCRdb calls, TRBD2, cannot be checked with no DNA. The CDR3 runs 16 residues. CDR1 and CDR2 from the germline V gene are SGHTA and FQGTGA. CDR3 sequence reads: CASSLGVLAGYNEQFF.

CDR3 loop: CASRSPRGLRDIQYF. J is TRBJ2-4 and V is TRBV28; with no DNA, the TCRdb D assignment of TRBD1 cannot be verified. The CDR3 runs to 15 residues. Germline V gives CDR1 MDHEN, CDR2 SYDVKM.

This chain uses TRBV27 with TRBJ1-6. The length of the CDR3 is 12 residues. The V gene's germline CDR1 is MNHEY and CDR2 SMNVEV (reference sequence). This chain's CDR3 is CASSLANSPLHF.